The 19 T cell receptor beta chains given below trace back to one sample, sequenced in a study of shared clonotypes between healthy human individuals. Data came from immunoSEQ multiplex PCR; TCRdb stores just in-frame clones and leaves some out. The sample contains about 2.4 million clones, over 85% of which appear only once. The specimen was naive CD4+ T cells from PBMCs. Subset specified: CD45RA+ positively selected. The source is a man aged 18 to 30 in good health. Some clones in this sample may be carry-over from other donors' samples.

The chain uses TRBV28 and TRBJ2-7; the match to TRBD1 covers 9 bases. The ends lost 6 bases at V and 9 bases at J; junction bases unmatched: 12. Germline V gene sequence: CDR1 MDHEN, CDR2 SYDVKM. The CDR3 length is 14 residues. The CDR3 region is CASSTGTGRYGQYF. CDR3 coding DNA: TGTGCCAGCAGCACCGGGACAGGGCGATATGGGCAGTACTTC. The full variable domain, with the rest looked up from reference TRBV28 and TRBJ2-7, is DVKVTQSSRYLVKRTGEKVFLECVQDMDHENMFWYRQDPGLGLRLIYFSYDVKMKEKGDIPEGYSVSREKKERFSLILESASTNQTSMYLCASSTGTGRYGQYFGPGTRLTVT.

This chain links TRBV6-5 with TRBJ2-5; unclear D gene. V gave up 4 bases and J gave up 5 bases, with 5 bases separating them. The CDR3 contains 11 residues. From germline, CDR1 is MNHEY and CDR2 SVGAGI. The CDR3 DNA is TGTGCCAGCAGTTCTACGGAGACCCAGTACTTC. This translates into CASSSTETQYF.

This chain uses TRBV29-1 with TRBJ2-3; no clear D. Between the trimmed V and J ends, which lost 1 base and 0 bases, there was a span of 8 bases. The CDR3 consists of 14 residues. Germline V CDR1 and CDR2: SQVTM, ANQGSEA. Here the CDR3 reads CSVEVSSSTDTQYF. CDR3 DNA: TGCAGCGTTGAAGTCAGTTCTAGCACAGATACGCAGTATTTT.

The chain recombines TRBV18 with TRBJ1-2; a weak D match, TRBD1 (6 bases). The germline V gene encodes CDR1 KGHSH and CDR2 LQKENI. CDR3 length: 14 amino acids. V lost 7 bases and J lost 4, with 16 bases in between. The CDR3 spells CASYQGAGVYGYTF. CDR3 nucleotides: TGTGCCAGCTACCAAGGAGCAGGGGTCTATGGCTACACCTTC.

CDR3 sequence reads: CASSLARGTSGGPFRGWLFF. CDR3 DNA sequence: TGTGCCAGCAGCTTAGCAAGGGGGACTAGCGGAGGACCTTTTAGGGGTTGGCTGTTTTTT. The chain recombines TRBV11-3 with TRBJ1-4; possibly TRBD1 for D (6 bases). Germline assignment: CDR1 SGHNT and CDR2 YENEEA. This CDR3 contains 20 residues. Trimming took off 1 base at V and 14 bases at J, with 35 bases between the two ends. Looking up the rest from reference TRBV11-3 and TRBJ1-4 gives the full variable domain: EAGVVQSPRYKIIEKKQPVAFWCNPISGHNTLYWYLQNLGQGPELLIRYENEEAVDDSQLPKDRFSAERLKGVDSTLKIQPAELGDSAVYLCASSLARGTSGGPFRGWLFFGSGTQLSVL.

The CDR3 loop is CSGGSGPNSYNEQFF. CDR3 DNA: TGCAGCGGGGGAAGCGGGCCGAACTCCTACAATGAGCAGTTCTTC. The gene calls are TRBV29-1 and TRBJ2-1, with a weak D call TRBD2 (6 bases). Germline V gene data show CDR1 as SQVTM and CDR2 as ANQGSEA. With 7 bases removed from V and 0 bases from J, the gap between germline ends came to 16 bases. The CDR3 has 15 residues.

The J gene is TRBJ2-1, the V gene TRBV27, with TRBD1 matching over 7 bases. The CDR3 has 15 residues. V was clipped by 11 bases and J by 0 bases; unmatched bases: 10. The germline gives CDR1 MNHEY, CDR2 SMNVEV (reference sequence). CDR3 amino acids: CAEKGAGSSYNEQFF. CDR3 bases: TGTGCCGAAAAGGGGGCAGGGAGCTCCTACAATGAGCAGTTCTTC.

The chain couples TRBV10-3 to TRBJ1-2; D perhaps matches TRBD1 (5 bases). Germline V gene lookup returns CDR1 ENHRY and CDR2 SYGVKD. This CDR3 contains 13 residues. Trimming took 2 bases from V and 4 from J, leaving 8 bases between them. CDR3 sequence: CAISETGVYGYTF. The CDR3 DNA follows: TGTGCCATCAGTGAGACAGGAGTCTATGGCTACACCTTC.

In its sample, this clone was seen once. This rearrangement joins TRBV5-4 to TRBJ1-1, with TRBD1 as a possible D gene (5 bases). The V end lost 0 bases, the J end lost 1 base, and 10 bases lay between the germline ends. The CDR3 runs to 15 residues. From germline, CDR1 is SGHNT and CDR2 YYREEE (reference sequence). DNA for the CDR3: TGTGCCAGCAGCTTGGGCCACAGGACGAACACTGAAGCTTTCTTT. Translating it yields CASSLGHRTNTEAFF.

The J gene is TRBJ1-1, the V gene TRBV5-1, with D maybe TRBD1 (6 bases). The V end lost 4 bases, the J end lost 0 bases, and 16 bases lay between the germline ends. CDR3 length: 16 residues. CDR1 and CDR2 from the germline V gene are SGHRS and YFSETQ. This chain's CDR3 is CASSPTRQGLNTEAFF. The CDR3 DNA reads TGCGCCAGCAGCCCTACACGGCAGGGGCTGAACACTGAAGCTTTCTTT.

The V call is TRBV15, the J call TRBJ1-5, with 8 bases that match TRBD1. CDR3 size: 14 residues. V lost 4 bases and J lost 1; bases outside the gene matches: 0. CDR1 is LNHNV and CDR2 is YYDKDF in the germline V gene (reference sequence). DNA for the CDR3: TGTGCCACCAGCAACAGGGGGAGCAATCAGCCCCAGCATTTT. Translating gives CATSNRGSNQPQHF. The variable domain in full, completed from reference TRBV15 and TRBJ1-5, reads DAMVIQNPRYQVTQFGKPVTLSCSQTLNHNVMYWYQQKSSQAPKLLFHYYDKDFNNEADTPDNFQSRRPNTSFCFLDIRSPGLGDTAMYLCATSNRGSNQPQHFGDGTRLSIL.

CDR3 sequence reads: CASSQVGGKDNEQFF. The CDR3 DNA sequence: TGTGCCAGCAGCCAAGTGGGCGGGAAGGACAATGAGCAGTTCTTC. The chain recombines TRBV4-2 with TRBJ2-1; possible D gene TRBD2, 6 bases. Germline loops: CDR1 LGHNA, CDR2 YNFKEQ. The CDR3 loop spans 15 amino acids. The V gene lost 1 base and the J gene lost 5 bases, with 12 bases spanning the gap.

The chain has TRBV4-2 and TRBJ2-3; D is ambiguous. CDR1 and CDR2 (germline): LGHNA, YNFKEQ. The CDR3 is made up of 14 amino acids. V was trimmed by 0 bases and J by 4 bases, leaving 8 bases between them. For the CDR3, the DNA is TGTGCCAGCAGCCAAGATACTACGGCAGATACGCAGTATTTT. It codes for CASSQDTTADTQYF.

This chain links TRBV6-5 with TRBJ2-5; D tentatively reads TRBD1 or TRBD2 (5 bases each). The V end was cut by 5 bases, the J end by 6 bases, with 7 bases between. CDR1 is MNHEY, CDR2 SVGAGI, per germline. There are 11 residues in the CDR3. CDR3 in DNA: TGTGCCAGCAGTGTGGGACAGACCCAGTACTTC. Amino acids: CASSVGQTQYF.

This clone is a singleton in its sample. The V call is TRBV7-3, the J call TRBJ2-1; D ambiguous. Trimming cost V 3 bases and J 8 bases, with 14 bases left between them. Per germline, CDR1 SGHTA and CDR2 FQGTGA. This CDR3 has 14 residues. In nucleotides, the CDR3 is TGTGCCAGCAGCTTCTCCCCGCAGAGTCATGAGCAGTTCTTC. The encoded protein is CASSFSPQSHEQFF.

This clone was seen a single time. The rearrangement links TRBV9 to TRBJ2-2; 9 positions agree with TRBD2. Looked up from germline, CDR1 is SGDLS and CDR2 is YYNGEE. The CDR3 contains 16 residues. The trim removed 5 bases at V and 4 bases at J, leaving 9 bases unmatched. For the CDR3, the DNA is TGTGCCAGCAGAACCGGGGTAGCGGGAGTCACCGGGGAGCTGTTTTTT. This codes for CASRTGVAGVTGELFF.

This clone was seen just once. This sample includes further DNA sequences coding for the same CDR3. DNA for the CDR3: TGTGCCAGCAGCTCCGGGACAGGCGCGAACTATGGCTACACCTTC. Amino acid sequence: CASSSGTGANYGYTF. The V call is TRBV7-9, the J call TRBJ1-2; 8 nucleotides line up with TRBD1. Germline V gene sequence: CDR1 SEHNR, CDR2 FQNEAQ (reference sequence). V lost 4 bases to trimming and J lost 2 bases; unmatched junction nucleotides: 6. This CDR3 is 15 amino acids long.

V and J are TRBV5-4 and TRBJ1-4, with 8 nucleotides matching TRBD1. Germline V CDR1 and CDR2: SGHNT, YYREEE (reference sequence). Trimming at V came to 4 bases and at J to 5 bases, leaving 4 bases not matched to a gene. This CDR3 contains 14 residues. This chain's CDR3 is CASSPGQGNEKLFF. The CDR3 DNA follows: TGTGCCAGCAGCCCCGGACAGGGCAATGAAAAACTGTTTTTT.

To note about this clone: Additional DNA sequences in this sample encode the identical CDR3. This chain links TRBV6-4 with TRBJ2-1; the match to TRBD2 covers 8 bases. The CDR3 extends over 15 amino acids. V gave up 4 bases and J gave up 0 bases; unmatched junction bases: 2. Germline CDR1 and CDR2: MRHNA and SNTAGT. The CDR3 DNA reads TGTGCCAGCAGTGCCGGGACTAGCTCCTACAATGAGCAGTTCTTC. The encoded protein is CASSAGTSSYNEQFF.